The 5 T cell receptor beta chains presented below share a single source sample, sequenced in a study of OX40 agonist ivuxolimab in advanced cancers. TCRdb's table, derived via immunoSEQ multiplex PCR, lists solely in-frame clones and lacks some. The sample contains tens of thousands of clones, roughly 80% of which appear only once. This material consisted of CD4+ or CD8+ T cells sorted from blood, taken in a trial of the OX40 agonist ivuxolimab. The receptor set was obtained from an adult with an advanced solid tumor such as melanoma, head and neck, liver or kidney cancer.

J is TRBJ1-6 and V is TRBV30, with D maybe TRBD1 (5 bases). This CDR3 spans 14 amino acids. V dropped 0 bases and J dropped 6 bases, with 9 bases sitting between them. Germline V gives CDR1 GTSNPN, CDR2 SVGIG (reference sequence). CDR3 in amino acids: CAWSVRQINSPLHF. The CDR3 DNA follows: TGTGCCTGGAGTGTACGACAGATTAATTCACCCCTCCACTTT.

The rearrangement uses TRBV27 and TRBJ2-3; 7 bases fit TRBD2. V was clipped by 2 bases and J by 2 bases; unmatched bases: 4. The CDR3 has 15 amino acids. Germline assignment: CDR1 MNHEY and CDR2 SMNVEV (reference sequence). The CDR3 DNA reads TGTGCCAGCAGTTTAATGGCGGGAGACACAGATACGCAGTATTTT. Translating gives CASSLMAGDTDTQYF.

V and J are TRBV15 and TRBJ2-2; D gene uncertain. The germline V gene encodes CDR1 LNHNV and CDR2 YYDKDF (reference sequence). Between the trimmed V and J ends, which lost 2 bases and 2 bases, there was a span of 12 bases. The CDR3 loop spans 16 amino acids. The CDR3 region has the DNA TGTGCCACCAGCAGAACATCTAACCCCAACACCGGGGAGCTGTTTTTT. Amino acids: CATSRTSNPNTGELFF.

The gene calls are TRBV7-9 and TRBJ2-2; D could derive from TRBD1 or TRBD2 (6 bases each). With 5 bases removed from V and 0 bases from J, the gap between germline ends came to 13 bases. The CDR3 sequence is 16 residues long. Germline V gene data show CDR1 as SEHNR and CDR2 as FQNEAQ (reference sequence). CDR3 in DNA: TGTGCCAGCAGCGACCCGGGGGCTACGAACACCGGGGAGCTGTTTTTT. This translates into CASSDPGATNTGELFF.

The rearrangement joins TRBV28 to TRBJ2-7, with 12 positions matching TRBD1. This CDR3 comprises 14 residues. V shed 8 bases and J 4 bases; nucleotides not matched to a gene: 6. Germline V gives CDR1 MDHEN, CDR2 SYDVKM. DNA for the CDR3: TGTGCCAGCCACAGGGGACAGGGGGCTTACGAGCAGTACTTC. Its translation: CASHRGQGAYEQYF.